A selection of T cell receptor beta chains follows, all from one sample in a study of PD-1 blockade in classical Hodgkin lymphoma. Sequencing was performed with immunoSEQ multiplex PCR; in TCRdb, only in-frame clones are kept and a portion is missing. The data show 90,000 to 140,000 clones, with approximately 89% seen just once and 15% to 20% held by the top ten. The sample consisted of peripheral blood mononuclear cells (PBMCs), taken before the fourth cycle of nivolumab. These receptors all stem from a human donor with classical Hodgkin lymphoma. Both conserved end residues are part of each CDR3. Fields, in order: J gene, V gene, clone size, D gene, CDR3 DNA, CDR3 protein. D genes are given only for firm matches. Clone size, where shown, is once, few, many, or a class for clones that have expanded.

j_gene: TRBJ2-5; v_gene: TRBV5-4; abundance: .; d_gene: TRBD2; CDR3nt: TGTGCCAGCAGTCCCACGCTCCCCGGGCGGGAGGACCACGAGACCCAGTACTTC; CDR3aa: CASSPTLPGREDHETQYF
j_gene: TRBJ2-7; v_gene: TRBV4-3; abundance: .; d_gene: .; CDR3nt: TGCGCCAGCAGCCAAGAGGGTGGGGTTAACGAGCAGTACTTC; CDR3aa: CASSQEGGVNEQYF
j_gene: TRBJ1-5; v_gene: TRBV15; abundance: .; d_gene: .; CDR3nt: TGTGCCACCAGCAGAGATGAGTGGGTTAGCAATCAGCCCCAGCATTTT; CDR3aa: CATSRDEWVSNQPQHF
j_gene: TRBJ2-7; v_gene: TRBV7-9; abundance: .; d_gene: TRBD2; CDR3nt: TGTGCCAGCAGCGCCCTGACTAGCGGGAGCTCCTACGAGCAGTACTTC; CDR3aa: CASSALTSGSSYEQYF
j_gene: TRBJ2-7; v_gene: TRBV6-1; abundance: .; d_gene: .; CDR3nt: TGTGCCAGCACCTGGGGGGAGGCAGGCAACGAGCAGTACTTC; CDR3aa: CASTWGEAGNEQYF
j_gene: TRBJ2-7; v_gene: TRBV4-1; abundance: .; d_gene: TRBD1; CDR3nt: TGCGCCAGCAGCCAAGAGACAGGGAGAAACTACGAGCAGTACTTC; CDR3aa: CASSQETGRNYEQYF
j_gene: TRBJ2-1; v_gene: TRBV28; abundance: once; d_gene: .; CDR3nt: TGTGCCAGCGGGATACAGGGGACTGATGAGCAGTTCTTC; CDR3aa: CASGIQGTDEQFF
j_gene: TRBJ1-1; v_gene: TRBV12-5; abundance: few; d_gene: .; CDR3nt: TGTTCATTCGGGGAGAACACTGAAGCTTTCTTT; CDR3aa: CSFGENTEAFF
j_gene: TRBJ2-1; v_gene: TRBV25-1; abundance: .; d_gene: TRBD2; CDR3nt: TGTGCCAGCAGTGATGCCGGGACTAGCGGGTCCTACAATGAGCAGTTCTTC; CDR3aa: CASSDAGTSGSYNEQFF
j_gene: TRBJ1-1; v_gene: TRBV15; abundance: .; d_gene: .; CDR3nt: TGTGCCACCAGCAGAAGACGGGGGACTGAAGCTTTCTTT; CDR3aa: CATSRRRGTEAFF
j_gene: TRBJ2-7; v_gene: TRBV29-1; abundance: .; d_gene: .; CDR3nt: TGCAGCGTTGGGTATAACTACGAGCAGTACTTC; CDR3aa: CSVGYNYEQYF
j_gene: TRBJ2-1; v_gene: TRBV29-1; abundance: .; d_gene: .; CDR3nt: TGCGGAAGTAGCTCCTACAATGAGCAGTTCTTC; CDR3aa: CGSSSYNEQFF
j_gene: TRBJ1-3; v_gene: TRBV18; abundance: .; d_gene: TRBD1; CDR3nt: TGTGCCAGCTCAGCTGGACAGGGGGCGTCTGGAAACACCATATATTTT; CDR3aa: CASSAGQGASGNTIYF
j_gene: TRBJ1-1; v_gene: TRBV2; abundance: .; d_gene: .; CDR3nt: TGTGCCAGCAGTGCCCCCGCAGGTTCCCGAGGGGACACTGAAGCTTTCTTT; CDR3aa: CASSAPAGSRGDTEAFF
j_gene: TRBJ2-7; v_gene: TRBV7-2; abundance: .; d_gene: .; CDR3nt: TGTGCCAGCAGCTTAGGTTGGGGCGAGCAGTACTTC; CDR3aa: CASSLGWGEQYF
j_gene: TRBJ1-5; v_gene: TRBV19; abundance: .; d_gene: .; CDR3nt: TGTGCCAGTAGTCCTCATGGCCAACCCCAGCATTTT; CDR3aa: CASSPHGQPQHF
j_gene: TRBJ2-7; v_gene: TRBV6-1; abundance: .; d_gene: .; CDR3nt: TGTGCCAGCAGTGAATTGTACGAGCAGTACTTC; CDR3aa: CASSELYEQYF
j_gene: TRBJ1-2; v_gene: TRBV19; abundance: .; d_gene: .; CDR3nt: TGTGCCAGTAGTATGCGGAGTGGCTACACCTTC; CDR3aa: CASSMRSGYTF
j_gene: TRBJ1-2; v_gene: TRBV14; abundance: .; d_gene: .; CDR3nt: TGTGCCAGCAGCCAAGGGGGCAGGTCCTATGGCTACACCTTC; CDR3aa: CASSQGGRSYGYTF
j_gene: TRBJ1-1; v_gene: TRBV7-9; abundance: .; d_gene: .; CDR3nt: TGTGCCAGCAGCTCCTTTCGTAAGGAGGACACTGAAGCTTTCTTT; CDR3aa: CASSSFRKEDTEAFF
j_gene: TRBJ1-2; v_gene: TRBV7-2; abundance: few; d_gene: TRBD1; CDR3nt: TGTGCCAGCGAGGGACAGAACTATGGCTACACCTTC; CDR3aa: CASEGQNYGYTF
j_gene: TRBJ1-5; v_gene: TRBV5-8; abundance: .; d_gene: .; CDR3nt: TGTGCCAGCAGCTTGGTACAGTTACGAGACGGGGCCCAGCATTTT; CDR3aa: CASSLVQLRDGAQHF
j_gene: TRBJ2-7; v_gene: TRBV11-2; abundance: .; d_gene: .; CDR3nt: TGTGCCAGCAGCTTAGCGGCAGAGCAGTACTTC; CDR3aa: CASSLAAEQYF
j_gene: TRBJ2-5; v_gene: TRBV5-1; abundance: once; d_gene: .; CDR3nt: TGCGCCAGCAGCTTCCTCGGGACACCGCAAGAGACCCAGTACTTC; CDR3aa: CASSFLGTPQETQYF
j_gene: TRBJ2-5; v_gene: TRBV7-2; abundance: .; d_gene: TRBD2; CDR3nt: TGTGCCAGCAGCTACCTCCGGTACAGCGGGAGTGGGATTTGGACCCAGTACTTC; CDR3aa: CASSYLRYSGSGIWTQYF
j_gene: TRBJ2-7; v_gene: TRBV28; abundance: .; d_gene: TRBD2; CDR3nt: TGTGCCAGCAGTTTAGGGGCTAGCGGTGCGTACGAGCAGTACTTC; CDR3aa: CASSLGASGAYEQYF
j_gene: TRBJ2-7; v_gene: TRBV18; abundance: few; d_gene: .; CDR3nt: TGTGCCAGCTCACCATTAGGACAGCCCTACGAGCAGTACTTC; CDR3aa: CASSPLGQPYEQYF